These T cell receptor beta chains were read from a single sample in a study of T cell responses to AZD1222 COVID-19 vaccine. Sequencing was performed with immunoSEQ multiplex PCR; in TCRdb, only in-frame clones are kept and a portion is missing. The sample includes some 90,000 clones, about 89% of them seen just once. The starting material was peripheral blood, obtained 28 days after the second AZD1222 dose. The receptors shown here come from an adult who received the AZD1222 COVID-19 vaccine. Both conserved end residues are part of each CDR3. The D gene is left open where the match is weak. Some rows mark clone size as missing; the rest say once, few, many or name a class of expanded clone.

TGTGCCAGTAAGGGACAGGGGGCTTATGGCTACACCTTC CASKGQGAYGYTF TRBJ1-2 NA TRBV19 TRBD1
TGTGCCAGCAGCGAGGTGGGCGGCTCTAACTATGGCTACACCTTC CASSEVGGSNYGYTF TRBJ1-2 NA TRBV9 NA
TGTGCCAGCAGCCAAAGGCAGGGAGCAGATACGCAGTATTTT CASSQRQGADTQYF TRBJ2-3 once TRBV7-6 NA
TGTGCCAGCAGCCCGGGACAGTTCTATGGCTACACCTTC CASSPGQFYGYTF TRBJ1-2 NA TRBV14 TRBD1
TGTGCCAGCAGTTACTCGAGGACCGACGGGGAGCTGTTTTTT CASSYSRTDGELFF TRBJ2-2 NA TRBV6-5 NA
TGTGCCAGCAGCGTAGGGACTAGCGGGGGACAAGAGACCCAGTACTTC CASSVGTSGGQETQYF TRBJ2-5 NA TRBV9 TRBD2
TGTGCCAGCAGCCAATACAATGAGCAGTTCTTC CASSQYNEQFF TRBJ2-1 NA TRBV11-3 NA
TGTGCCAGCAGTGAACTGGGACTGAACACTGAAGCTTTCTTT CASSELGLNTEAFF TRBJ1-1 NA TRBV6-1 NA
TGTGCCAGCTTCCGGGACAGGGGACCAGGGGAGACCCAGTACTTC CASFRDRGPGETQYF TRBJ2-5 NA TRBV2 TRBD1
TGTGCCAGCAAAAGGGAAGCCGCAACTAATGAAAAACTGTTTTTT CASKREAATNEKLFF TRBJ1-4 NA TRBV2 NA
TGTGCCAGCAGTGATGGGGACGGGCGTGGCGGCTACACCTTC CASSDGDGRGGYTF TRBJ1-2 NA TRBV2 NA
TGTGCCAGCAGTACGACAGGAGATTATGGCTACACCTTC CASSTTGDYGYTF TRBJ1-2 NA TRBV2 NA
TGTGCCAGCAGCTTATGGGCAGACTCTGGAAACACCATATATTTT CASSLWADSGNTIYF TRBJ1-3 NA TRBV7-8 NA
TGTGCCAGCAGCCCTGGCGGTGGGGCGGTCTATGGCTACACCTTC CASSPGGGAVYGYTF TRBJ1-2 NA TRBV3-1/TRBV3-2 NA
TGTGCCAGCAGCTCGGGACAGGGGACCTTTTGGTACACCTTC CASSSGQGTFWYTF TRBJ1-2 NA TRBV7-9 TRBD1
TGTGCCAGTAGTATAGATCCCCCAGGGGGCAGGCAGCCCCAGCATTTT CASSIDPPGGRQPQHF TRBJ1-5 NA TRBV19 TRBD1
TGTGCCAGCAGCCAGGACCGGGCATCCGGAGAGTTCTTC CASSQDRASGEFF TRBJ2-1 once TRBV4-2 NA
TGTGCCAGCAGCCAAGTCGCAGGGGGCAATTCACCCCTCCACTTT CASSQVAGGNSPLHF TRBJ1-6 NA TRBV3-1/TRBV3-2 TRBD1
TGTGCCAGTAGACCCCCCGGGACAGGGGGTTATGGCTACACCTTC CASRPPGTGGYGYTF TRBJ1-2 NA TRBV19 TRBD1
TGTGCCAGCAGCAAAAAGCGACAGGGCGCAACTAATGAAAAACTGTTTTTT CASSKKRQGATNEKLFF TRBJ1-4 NA TRBV21-1 NA
TGTGCCAGCAGGACGTTCGGGGTACTCTATGGCTACACCTTC CASRTFGVLYGYTF TRBJ1-2 few TRBV6-5 NA
TGTGCCAGCAGCCCACGGACTAGCGGGGGCTACGAGCAGTACTTC CASSPRTSGGYEQYF TRBJ2-7 NA TRBV12-1 NA
TGTGCCAGCAGCGGGACGGACGGTCGCTATGGCTACACCTTC CASSGTDGRYGYTF TRBJ1-2 NA TRBV9 NA
TGTGCCAGCGGGACTAGCGGGGATGAGCAGTTCTTC CASGTSGDEQFF TRBJ2-1 NA TRBV6-6 TRBD2
TGTGCCAGCAGCGCAGACAGGGGGCGGGAGCAGTACTTC CASSADRGREQYF TRBJ2-7 NA TRBV7-2 TRBD1
TGTGCCAGTACCCCCGGCAGGGCCGGCTATGGCTACACCTTC CASTPGRAGYGYTF TRBJ1-2 once TRBV19 NA
TGTGCCAGCAGGAGACCCACTCCCGGGGAGCTGTTTTTT CASRRPTPGELFF TRBJ2-2 NA TRBV6-5 NA
TGTGCCAGCAGTTTTTCGACAGGGGCGGGTGGCTACACCTTC CASSFSTGAGGYTF TRBJ1-2 NA TRBV27 TRBD1
TGTGCCAGCAGGCCCGAGAGCAATCAGCCCCAGCATTTT CASRPESNQPQHF TRBJ1-5 NA TRBV2 NA
TGCGCCAGCAGCTTGGGGCAGGATCTCTATGAGCAGTTCTTC CASSLGQDLYEQFF TRBJ2-1 NA TRBV5-1 NA
TGCAGCGCAGTGGGCCAACCTCGCCAAGATACGCAGTATTTT CSAVGQPRQDTQYF TRBJ2-3 NA TRBV29-1 NA
TGTGCCAGCAGCCAGCAAAGACAGGGTGAGCAGTACTTC CASSQQRQGEQYF TRBJ2-7 NA TRBV3-1/TRBV3-2 TRBD1
TGCGCCAGCAGCCCCCTTGCCCCCTGGTCGGACACTGAAGCTTTCTTT CASSPLAPWSDTEAFF TRBJ1-1 few TRBV5-1 NA
TGTGCCAGCAGTTACTCGGCCATGAACACTGAAGCTTTCTTT CASSYSAMNTEAFF TRBJ1-1 NA TRBV6-6 NA
TGCGCCAGCAGTGAGTCGATCCCGGGTTCCGAGCAGTACTTC CASSESIPGSEQYF TRBJ2-7 NA TRBV10-2 NA
TGTGCCAGCAGTTTGTTCCTGGGTGAGCAGTTCTTC CASSLFLGEQFF TRBJ2-1 NA TRBV12-3/TRBV12-4 NA
TGCAGCGTTGGACAGGGTTTCAACAATGAGCAGTTCTTC CSVGQGFNNEQFF TRBJ2-1 NA TRBV29-1 TRBD1
TGTGCCAGCAGTTCAGGGGGAACTAACTATGGCTACACCTTC CASSSGGTNYGYTF TRBJ1-2 NA TRBV2 TRBD1
TGTGCTAGTGCCCCACAGGGGCCATCCTACGAGCAGTACTTC CASAPQGPSYEQYF TRBJ2-7 NA TRBV12-5 TRBD1
TGCAGCGTTGGGTACAGGAATCAGCCCCAGCATTTT CSVGYRNQPQHF TRBJ1-5 NA TRBV29-1 NA